The following is a TCR beta chain sequence with its context. This sample was taken from a study of OX40 agonist ivuxolimab in advanced cancers. Study summary: Under the entry rules, prior anti-PD-1, anti-PD-L1 or anti-CTLA-4 therapy was allowed, and 40% had some.

Only in-frame clones appear in the TCRdb table, and some are missing; sequencing was by immunoSEQ multiplex PCR. The data show about 60,000 clones, approximately 80% seen once. With 3 bases clipped from V and 8 bases from J, the junction kept 13 bases outside the gene matches. This CDR3 comprises 17 residues. Germline V gene sequence: CDR1 SGHDT, CDR2 YYEEEE. The sample was CD4+ or CD8+ T cells sorted from blood, taken in a trial of the OX40 agonist ivuxolimab. The chain couples TRBV5-6 to TRBJ2-3, with 12 nucleotides matching TRBD2. The TCR comes from an adult with an advanced solid tumor such as melanoma, head and neck, liver or kidney cancer. The CDR3 DNA reads TGTGCCAGCAGCTCCCCAACACTAGCGGGAGGTGCGGTTACGCAGTATTTT. Translation: CASSSPTLAGGAVTQYF.